The entry below gives a single T cell receptor beta chain sequence along with its context. Germline assignment: CDR1 SEHNR and CDR2 FQNEAQ (reference sequence). V trimming: 7 bases; J trimming: 2 bases; junction bases outside the gene matches: 12. The CDR3 runs 17 residues. This sample stems from a study of blood T cell repertoires in COVID-19. About the study: The samples span acute and convalescent COVID-19 from the United States, Italy and Spain.

The protocol was immunoSEQ multiplex PCR, while the TCRdb copy is restricted to in-frame clones and leaves out a portion. Of some 130,000 clones detected, over 70% appear once; the ten largest clones hold roughly 2.5%. The source of this sequence is a man between 50 and 59 years old with active COVID-19. Sequenced material: peripheral blood. The rearrangement uses TRBV7-9 and TRBJ2-3, with 10 bases identical to TRBD2. In DNA, the CDR3 is TGTGCCAGCAACCGGGAGCTGCTAGCGGGGGTCACAGATACGCAGTATTTT. This codes for CASNRELLAGVTDTQYF. Looking up the rest from reference TRBV7-9 and TRBJ2-3 gives the full variable domain: DTGVSQNPRHKITKRGQNVTFRCDPISEHNRLYWYRQTLGQGPEFLTYFQNEAQLEKSRLLSDRFSAERPKGSFSTLEIQRTEQGDSAMYLCASNRELLAGVTDTQYFGPGTRLTVL.